One sample yielded the 10 T cell receptor beta chains listed below, sequenced in a study of identical twins' blood T cells. TCRdb called the 5' RACE reads again in MiXCR, with one record for every CDR3 protein. The table shows roughly 380,000 distinct CDR3 sequences, with about 28% occurring only once. Sequencing used PBMCs. The receptors shown here come from a woman aged 18-49 years in good health.

This clonotype was seen ten or more times. The rearrangement links TRBV2 to TRBJ2-1; maybe TRBD2 (6 bases). This CDR3 region has 13 residues. Germline CDR1 reads SNHLY; CDR2 reads FYNNEI. V lost 6 bases, J lost 4 bases, and 10 bases lay in between. The CDR3 DNA reads as TGTGCCAGCAGCGCGGGACCGTACAATGAGCAGTTCTTC. Amino acid sequence: CASSAGPYNEQFF.

This clonotype came up a few times. CDR3 sequence (DNA): TGTGCCAGCGCGGAGGACGAGGTTACGCAGTATTTT. Translating gives CASAEDEVTQYF. V gene TRBV2 combines with J gene TRBJ2-3, with a weak D call TRBD2 (5 bases). CDR1 is SNHLY and CDR2 is FYNNEI in the germline V gene. The CDR3 covers 12 residues. V gave up 8 bases and J gave up 8 bases, with 14 bases separating them.

The table lists this clonotype with a few counts. V gene TRBV20-1 combines with J gene TRBJ1-1; 10 bases match TRBD1. The germline V gene has CDR1 DFQATT and CDR2 SNEGSKA (reference sequence). V lost 4 bases to trimming and J lost 4 bases; unmatched junction nucleotides: 9. This CDR3 is 15 amino acids long. CDR3 sequence: CSAMPRDRGATEAFF. The CDR3 nucleotides are TGCAGTGCTATGCCCCGGGACAGGGGTGCCACTGAAGCTTTCTTT.

The rearrangement links TRBV7-9 to TRBJ2-5; a possible D gene is TRBD2 (5 bases). With 5 bases removed from V and 3 bases from J, the gap between germline ends came to 22 bases. Germline loops: CDR1 SEHNR, CDR2 FQNEAQ (reference sequence). This CDR3 has 17 amino acids. CDR3 region: CASSTTLAPDRKETQYF. The CDR3 DNA sequence: TGTGCCAGCAGCACCACCCTAGCTCCGGATAGGAAAGAGACCCAGTACTTC.

This clonotype occurred a few times. This chain connects TRBV12-3 or TRBV12-4 to TRBJ2-1; D gene uncertain. Trimming took 0 bases from V and 6 from J, leaving 9 bases between them. This CDR3 spans 14 amino acids. The CDR3 DNA follows: TGTGCCAGCAGTTTAGCGGGAAGTTTCAATGAGCAGTTCTTC. The encoded protein is CASSLAGSFNEQFF.

There are a few counts of this clonotype. The chain carries TRBV5-1 and TRBJ2-7; 8 bases align to TRBD2. J lost 3 bases, V lost 7 bases, and 6 bases had no gene match. The germline CDR1 and CDR2 sequences are SGHRS and YFSETQ. The CDR3 loop spans 13 amino acids. CDR3 sequence: CASGSGRGYEQYF. The CDR3 bases are TGCGCCAGCGGAAGCGGGAGAGGCTACGAGCAGTACTTC.

The chain joins TRBV12-1 to TRBJ2-6; the listed D gene, TRBD1, was not tested against the DNA. TRBV12-1 is described as a pseudogene. This CDR3 comprises 17 residues. CDR3 loop: CASSFVTAYSGANVLTF. The CDR3 nucleotides are TGTGCCAGCAGCTTTGTGACAGCCTACTCTGGGGCCAACGTCCTGACTTTC.

V and J are TRBV9 and TRBJ2-3; maybe TRBD2 (6 bases). Germline-derived CDR1 and CDR2 are SGDLS and YYNGEE. This CDR3 is built from 16 residues. V lost 4 bases to trimming and J lost 2 bases, with 17 bases between them. The CDR3 loop reads CASSPDPGLNTDTQYF. The CDR3 coding sequence is TGTGCCAGCAGCCCAGATCCAGGACTAAACACAGATACGCAGTATTTT.

This clonotype appeared a few times. V gene TRBV20-1 combines with J gene TRBJ1-5; 7 bases are shared with TRBD1. This CDR3 spans 14 amino acids. Germline V CDR1 and CDR2: DFQATT, SNEGSKA (reference sequence). V gave up 6 bases and J gave up 4 bases; unmatched junction bases: 9. CDR3: CSASDRVGNQPQHF. The CDR3 DNA reads TGCAGTGCAAGCGACAGGGTGGGGAATCAGCCCCAGCATTTT.

The chain links TRBV7-2 to TRBJ2-1; D call uncertain. Germline V gene data show CDR1 as SGHTA and CDR2 as FQGNSA. This CDR3 contains 15 residues. V lost 0 bases and J 5 bases, leaving 11 bases between the germline ends. The CDR3 is CASSLASGVNNEQFF. CDR3 coding DNA: TGTGCCAGCAGCTTAGCATCTGGGGTTAACAATGAGCAGTTCTTC.